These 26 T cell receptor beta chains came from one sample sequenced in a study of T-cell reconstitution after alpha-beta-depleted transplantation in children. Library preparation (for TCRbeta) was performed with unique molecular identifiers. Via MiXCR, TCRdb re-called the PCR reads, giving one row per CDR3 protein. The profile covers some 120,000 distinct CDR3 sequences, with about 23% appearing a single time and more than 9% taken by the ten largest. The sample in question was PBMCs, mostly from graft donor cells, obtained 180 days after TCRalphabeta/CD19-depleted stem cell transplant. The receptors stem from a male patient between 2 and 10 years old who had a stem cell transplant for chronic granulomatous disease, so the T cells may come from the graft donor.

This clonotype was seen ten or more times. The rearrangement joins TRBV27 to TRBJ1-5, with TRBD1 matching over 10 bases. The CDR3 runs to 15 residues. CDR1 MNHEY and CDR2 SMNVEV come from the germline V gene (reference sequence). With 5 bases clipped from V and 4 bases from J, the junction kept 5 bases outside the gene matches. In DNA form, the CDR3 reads TGTGCCAGCAGTGACAGGGGGCTGGGGAATCAGCCCCAGCATTTT. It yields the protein CASSDRGLGNQPQHF.

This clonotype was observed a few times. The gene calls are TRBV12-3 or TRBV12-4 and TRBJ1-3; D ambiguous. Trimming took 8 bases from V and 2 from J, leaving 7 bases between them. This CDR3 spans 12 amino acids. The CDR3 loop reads CASAPPGNTIYF. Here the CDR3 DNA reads TGTGCCAGCGCCCCCCCTGGAAACACCATATATTTT.

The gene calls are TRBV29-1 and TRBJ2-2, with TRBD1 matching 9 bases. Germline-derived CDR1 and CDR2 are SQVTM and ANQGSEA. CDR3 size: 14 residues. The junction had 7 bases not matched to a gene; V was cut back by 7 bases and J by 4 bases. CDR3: CSATGGEITGELFF. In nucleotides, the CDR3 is TGCAGCGCCACAGGGGGCGAAATCACCGGGGAGCTGTTTTTT.

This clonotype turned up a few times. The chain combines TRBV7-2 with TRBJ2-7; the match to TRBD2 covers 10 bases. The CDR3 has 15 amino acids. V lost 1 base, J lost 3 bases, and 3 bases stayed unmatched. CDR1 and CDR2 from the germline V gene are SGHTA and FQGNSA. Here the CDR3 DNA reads TGTGCCAGCAGCTTAGAACTAGCGGGGAACTACGAGCAGTACTTC. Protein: CASSLELAGNYEQYF.

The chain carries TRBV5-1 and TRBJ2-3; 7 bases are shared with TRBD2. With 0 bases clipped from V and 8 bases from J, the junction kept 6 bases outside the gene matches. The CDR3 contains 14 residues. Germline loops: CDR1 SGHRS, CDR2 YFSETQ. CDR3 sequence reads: CASSLGLAPGTQYF. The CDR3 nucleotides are TGCGCCAGCAGCTTGGGACTAGCTCCGGGTACGCAGTATTTT.

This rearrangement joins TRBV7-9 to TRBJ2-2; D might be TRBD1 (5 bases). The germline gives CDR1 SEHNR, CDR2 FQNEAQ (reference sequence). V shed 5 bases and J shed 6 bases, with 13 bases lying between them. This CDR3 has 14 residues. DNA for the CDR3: TGTGCCAGCAGCCCCGGGCAGGGCCCCGGGGAGCTGTTTTTT. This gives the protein CASSPGQGPGELFF.

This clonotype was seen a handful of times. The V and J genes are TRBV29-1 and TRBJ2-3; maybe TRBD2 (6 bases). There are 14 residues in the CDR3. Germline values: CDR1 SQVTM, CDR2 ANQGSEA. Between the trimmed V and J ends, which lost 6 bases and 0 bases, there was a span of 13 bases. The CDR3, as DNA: TGCAGCGTCTTAAGCGGGCCTAGCACAGATACGCAGTATTTT. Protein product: CSVLSGPSTDTQYF.

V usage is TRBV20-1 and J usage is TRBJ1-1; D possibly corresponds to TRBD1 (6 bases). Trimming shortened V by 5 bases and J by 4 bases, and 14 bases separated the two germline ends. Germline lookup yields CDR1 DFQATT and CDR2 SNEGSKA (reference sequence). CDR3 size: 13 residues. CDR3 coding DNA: TGCAGTGCTGGCACCAGGGGATTCACTGAAGCTTTCTTT. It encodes CSAGTRGFTEAFF.

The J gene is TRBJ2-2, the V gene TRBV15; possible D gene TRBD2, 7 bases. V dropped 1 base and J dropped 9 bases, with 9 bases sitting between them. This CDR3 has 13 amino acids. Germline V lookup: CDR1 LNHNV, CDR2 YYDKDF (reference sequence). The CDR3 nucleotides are TGTGCCACCAGCAGAGCCGGGGGGCGGGAGCTGTTTTTT. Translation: CATSRAGGRELFF.

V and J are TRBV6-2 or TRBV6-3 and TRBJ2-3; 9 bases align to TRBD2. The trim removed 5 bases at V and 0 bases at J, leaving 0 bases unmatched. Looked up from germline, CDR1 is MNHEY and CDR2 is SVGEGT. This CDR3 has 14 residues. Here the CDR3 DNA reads TGTGCCAGCAGTGCGGGGGGGAGCACAGATACGCAGTATTTT. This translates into CASSAGGSTDTQYF.

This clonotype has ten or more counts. The CDR3 DNA reads TGTGCCAGCAGTAACTCCTACGAGCAGTACTTC. Translation gives CASSNSYEQYF. The chain has TRBV12-3 or TRBV12-4 and TRBJ2-7; D is uncertain. CDR3 length: 11 residues. Trimming took 5 bases from V and 0 from J, leaving 2 bases between them.

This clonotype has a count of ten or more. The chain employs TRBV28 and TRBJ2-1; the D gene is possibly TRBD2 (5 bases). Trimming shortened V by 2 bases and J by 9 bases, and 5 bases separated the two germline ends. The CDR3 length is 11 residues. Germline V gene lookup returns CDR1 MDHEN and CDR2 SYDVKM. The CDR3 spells CASSLEGEQFF. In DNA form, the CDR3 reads TGTGCCAGCAGTTTAGAGGGTGAGCAGTTCTTC.

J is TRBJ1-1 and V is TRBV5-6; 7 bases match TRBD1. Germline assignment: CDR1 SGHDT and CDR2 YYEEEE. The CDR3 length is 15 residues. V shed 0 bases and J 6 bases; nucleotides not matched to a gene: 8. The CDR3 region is CASSLGTGAFAEAFF. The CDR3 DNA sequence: TGTGCCAGCAGCTTGGGCACAGGGGCCTTCGCTGAAGCTTTCTTT. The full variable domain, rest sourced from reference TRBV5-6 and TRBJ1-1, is DAGVTQSPTHLIKTRGQQVTLRCSPKSGHDTVSWYQQALGQGPQFIFQYYEEEERQRGNFPDRFSGHQFPNYSSELNVNALLLGDSALYLCASSLGTGAFAEAFFGQGTRLTVV.

In DNA form, the CDR3 reads TGTGCCAGCAGTTTCAGGACAGGGAAAAATACCTACGAGCAGTACTTC. Translated, it gives CASSFRTGKNTYEQYF. This chain connects TRBV12-3 or TRBV12-4 to TRBJ2-7; 8 nucleotides align to TRBD1. Germline trimming cut 3 bases from V and 2 bases from J; bases unmatched to any gene: 9. The CDR3 sequence is 16 residues long.

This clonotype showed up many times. CDR3 bases: TGTGCCAGCAGCCAAGGCGGGGGGCAGTACAATGAGCAGTTCTTC. This encodes CASSQGGGQYNEQFF. The rearrangement joins TRBV7-2 to TRBJ2-1; TRBD2 matches at 8 bases. Looked up from germline, CDR1 is SGHTA and CDR2 is FQGNSA. V shed 5 bases, J shed 4 bases, and the junction held 7 bases outside the gene matches. The CDR3 length is 15 residues. The complete variable domain, with remaining parts taken from reference TRBV7-2 and TRBJ2-1, reads GAGVSQSPSNKVTEKGKDVELRCDPISGHTALYWYRQSLGQGLEFLIYFQGNSAPDKSGLPSDRFSAERTGGSVSTLTIQRTQQEDSAVYLCASSQGGGQYNEQFFGPGTRLTVL.

The CDR3 sequence: CASSSPQGAATEAFF. Here the CDR3 DNA reads TGCGCCAGCAGCTCGCCTCAGGGGGCTGCCACTGAAGCTTTCTTT. The V and J genes are TRBV5-1 and TRBJ1-1; 8 bases fit TRBD1. Per germline, CDR1 SGHRS and CDR2 YFSETQ. Losses at the gene ends were 3 bases for V and 4 bases for J; bases not matched to a gene: 8. The CDR3 spans 15 residues.

CDR3 region: CASSLTTVTDTQYF. The CDR3 DNA is TGCGCCAGCAGCCTGACGACAGTTACAGATACGCAGTATTTT. V gene TRBV5-1 combines with J gene TRBJ2-3; D may be TRBD1 (5 bases). CDR3 size: 14 residues. Germline V lookup: CDR1 SGHRS, CDR2 YFSETQ. Between the trimmed V and J ends, which lost 4 bases and 3 bases, there was a span of 12 bases.

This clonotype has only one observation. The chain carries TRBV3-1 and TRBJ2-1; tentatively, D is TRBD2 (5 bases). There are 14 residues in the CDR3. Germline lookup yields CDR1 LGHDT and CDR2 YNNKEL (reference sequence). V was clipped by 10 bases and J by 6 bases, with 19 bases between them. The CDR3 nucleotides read TGTGCCATCTGTTTATCGGGGTATGGCAATGAGCAGTTCTTC. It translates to CAICLSGYGNEQFF.

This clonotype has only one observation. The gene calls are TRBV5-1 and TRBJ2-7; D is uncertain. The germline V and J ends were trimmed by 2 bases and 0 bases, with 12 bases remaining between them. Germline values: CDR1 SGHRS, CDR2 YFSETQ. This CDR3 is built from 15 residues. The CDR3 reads CASSFSQVSSYEQYF. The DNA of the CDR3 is TGCGCCAGCAGCTTCAGCCAGGTGAGCTCCTACGAGCAGTACTTC.

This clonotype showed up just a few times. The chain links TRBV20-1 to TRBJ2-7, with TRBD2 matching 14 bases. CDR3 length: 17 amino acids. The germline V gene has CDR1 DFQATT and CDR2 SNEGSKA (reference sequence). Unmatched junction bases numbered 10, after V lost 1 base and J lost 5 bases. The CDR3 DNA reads TGCAGTGCTAGAGGGTATACCAGGACTAGCGGGAGGAACGAGCAGTACTTC. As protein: CSARGYTRTSGRNEQYF.

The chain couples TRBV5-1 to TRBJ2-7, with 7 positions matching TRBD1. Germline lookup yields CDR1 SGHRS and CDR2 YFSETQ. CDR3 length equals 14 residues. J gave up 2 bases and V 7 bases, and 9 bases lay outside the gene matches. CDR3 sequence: CASPRQGDTYEQYF. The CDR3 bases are TGCGCCAGCCCCCGGCAGGGGGATACCTACGAGCAGTACTTC.

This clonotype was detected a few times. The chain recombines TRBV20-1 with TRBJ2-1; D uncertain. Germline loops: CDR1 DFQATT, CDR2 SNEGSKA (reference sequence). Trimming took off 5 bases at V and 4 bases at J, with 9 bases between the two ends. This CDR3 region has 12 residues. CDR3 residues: CSAPVGYNEQFF. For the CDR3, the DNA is TGCAGTGCTCCCGTCGGGTACAATGAGCAGTTCTTC.

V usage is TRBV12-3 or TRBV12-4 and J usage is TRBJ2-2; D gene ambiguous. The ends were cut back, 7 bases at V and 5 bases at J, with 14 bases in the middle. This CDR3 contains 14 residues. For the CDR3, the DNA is TGTGCCAGCATCGACCCCCTTATAACCGGGGAGCTGTTTTTT. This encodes CASIDPLITGELFF.

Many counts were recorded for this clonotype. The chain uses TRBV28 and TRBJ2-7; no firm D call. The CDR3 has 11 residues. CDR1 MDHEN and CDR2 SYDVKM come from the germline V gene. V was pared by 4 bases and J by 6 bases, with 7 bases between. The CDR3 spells CASSSTLEQYF. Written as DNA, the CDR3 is TGTGCCAGCAGTTCCACCCTCGAGCAGTACTTC.

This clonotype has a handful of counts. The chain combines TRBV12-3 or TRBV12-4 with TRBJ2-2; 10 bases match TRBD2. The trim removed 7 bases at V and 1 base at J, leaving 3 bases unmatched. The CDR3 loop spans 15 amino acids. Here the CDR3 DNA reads TGTGCCAGCATCCCTAGCGGGAGGAACACCGGGGAGCTGTTTTTT. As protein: CASIPSGRNTGELFF.

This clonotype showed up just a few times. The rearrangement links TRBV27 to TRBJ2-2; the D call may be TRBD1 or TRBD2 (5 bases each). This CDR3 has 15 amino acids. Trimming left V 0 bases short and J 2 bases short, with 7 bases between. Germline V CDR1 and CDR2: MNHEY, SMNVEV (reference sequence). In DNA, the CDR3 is TGTGCCAGCAGTTTATCGGGACGCAACACCGGGGAGCTGTTTTTT. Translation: CASSLSGRNTGELFF.